The 11 T cell receptor beta chains below come from one sample, sequenced in a study of blood T cells in healthy people across ages. Using a J-beta primer mix together with a sample-barcoded 5' primer, a second PCR was run for roughly 7 to 11 cycles. MiXCR, applied by TCRdb to the 5' RACE reads, yields one record per CDR3 protein. Of about 570,000 distinct CDR3 sequences detected, roughly 28% appear once; the ten largest clones hold 18%. Sequences were obtained from blood. Source of these receptors: a woman aged 70-85 years in good health.

The chain uses TRBV10-3 and TRBJ1-3, with D possibly being TRBD1 (6 bases). V shed 4 bases and J shed 0 bases, with 10 bases lying between them. CDR3 length: 15 amino acids. Germline CDR1 and CDR2: ENHRY and SYGVKD. CDR3 DNA sequence: TGTGCCATCAGTGGGGACATCCCCTCTGGAAACACCATATATTTT. Its translation: CAISGDIPSGNTIYF.

V and J are TRBV5-1 and TRBJ2-1, with D uncertain. Trimming removed 4 bases from V and 0 bases from J, with 11 bases in between. The V gene's germline CDR1 is SGHRS and CDR2 YFSETQ. The CDR3 extends over 15 amino acids. CDR3 coding DNA: TGCGCCAGCAGCCCCGGCAGACTCTCCTACAATGAGCAGTTCTTC. Its protein product is CASSPGRLSYNEQFF.

This clonotype was detected a few times. The chain joins TRBV7-9 to TRBJ2-5; 10 bases map to TRBD2. The CDR3 length is 17 residues. The junction had 5 bases not matched to a gene; V was cut back by 1 base and J by 0 bases. Germline CDR1 SEHNR, CDR2 FQNEAQ (reference sequence). In DNA form, the CDR3 reads TGTGCCAGCAGCTTAGGCCAAGCGGGGGGGAACCAAGAGACCCAGTACTTC. Translating gives CASSLGQAGGNQETQYF.

In this sample, this clonotype turned up a few times. This chain links TRBV7-3 with TRBJ2-2; no clear D gene. Germline CDR1 reads SGHTA; CDR2 reads FQGTGA. Between the trimmed V and J ends, which lost 5 bases and 4 bases, there was a span of 11 bases. The CDR3 totals 14 residues. Here the CDR3 DNA reads TGTGCCAGCAGCCCCCAGGATAGCACCGGGGAGCTGTTTTTT. Translation gives CASSPQDSTGELFF.

This sequence joins TRBV12-3 or TRBV12-4 and TRBJ2-5, with 7 positions matching TRBD2. Matching the DNA end better, TRBJ2-7 makes the J call doubtful. This CDR3 is built from 14 residues. In DNA form, the CDR3 reads TGTGCCAGCTCCATGCCCGCGGGAGCCTACGAGCAGTACTTC. Amino acids: CASSMPAGAYEQYF.

This clonotype was found a few times. This sequence may be a read error, since a much larger clone differs from it by one base. V and J are TRBV12-3 or TRBV12-4 and TRBJ2-4; no definite D call. This CDR3 has 11 amino acids. Trimming pared 11 bases from V and 6 bases from J, leaving 11 bases between. This CDR3 reads CAGTRGNIQYF. CDR3 sequence (DNA): TGTGCCGGCACCCGAGGAAACATTCAGTACTTC.

This clonotype has only a few counts. V gene TRBV20-1 combines with J gene TRBJ1-6, with TRBD1 matching over 10 bases. The germline gives CDR1 DFQATT, CDR2 SNEGSKA (reference sequence). The CDR3 spans 16 residues. Germline trimming cut 3 bases from V and 6 bases from J; bases unmatched to any gene: 8. CDR3 coding DNA: TGCAGTGCTAGCACCAACCGGGACAGGGGTAATTCACCCCTCCACTTT. It is translated as CSASTNRDRGNSPLHF.

The CDR3 sequence is CSARDQEYNEQFF. CDR3 bases: TGCAGTGCTAGAGATCAGGAATACAATGAGCAGTTCTTC. The chain uses TRBV20-1 and TRBJ2-1; D unclear. Looked up from germline, CDR1 is DFQATT and CDR2 is SNEGSKA (reference sequence). The V end was cut by 0 bases, the J end by 4 bases, with 7 bases between. The CDR3 consists of 13 residues.

This clonotype was picked up a small number of times. One base away lies a much larger clone, so this may be a sequencing read error. The CDR3 loop is CAISIWGEETQYF. The CDR3 nucleotides are TGTGCCATCAGTATATGGGGGGAAGAGACCCAGTACTTC. V and J are TRBV10-3 and TRBJ2-5; tentatively, D is TRBD2 (6 bases). The CDR3 runs to 13 residues. V was pared by 5 bases and J by 3 bases, with 10 bases between. CDR1 is ENHRY, CDR2 SYGVKD, per germline.

The CDR3 DNA reads TGTGCCAGCAGCGACAGGGGAATCGAGCAGTTCTTC. This sequence encodes CASSDRGIEQFF. The chain employs TRBV9 and TRBJ2-1; TRBD1 agrees at 7 bases. V dropped 3 bases and J dropped 10; count of bases not matched to a gene: 4. Germline V gives CDR1 SGDLS, CDR2 YYNGEE. This CDR3 has 12 amino acids.

The chain has TRBV6-2 or TRBV6-3 and TRBJ2-5, with 11 nucleotides matching TRBD1. Germline CDR1 is MNHEY and CDR2 is SVGEGT. V was pared by 6 bases and J by 6 bases, with 3 bases of the junction left unmatched. This CDR3 contains 13 residues. The CDR3 region is CASSGQGAQTQYF. The CDR3 bases are TGTGCCAGCAGCGGACAGGGGGCTCAGACCCAGTACTTC.